This TCR beta chain was captured in a study of CD4 T cells in relation to SARS-CoV-2 and coronaviruses. Study in general: TCR beta CDR3s were sequenced after roughly ten-day antigen culture of PBMCs. Shared crossreactive spike epitopes were mapped to their HLA restriction. Study-level points and caveats: Memory recall responses, not primary responses primed in culture, are what the assay detects.

The protocol was immunoSEQ multiplex PCR, while the TCRdb copy is restricted to in-frame clones and leaves out a portion. There are 38,000 or so clones in the sample; over 75% occur only once, and about 20% lies in the top ten. CDR1 is GTSNPN, CDR2 SVGIG, per germline (reference sequence). V was pared by 4 bases and J by 4 bases, with 7 bases of the junction left unmatched. This CDR3 contains 15 residues. For 10 days, about 9.9 x 10^4 sorted CD4+ cells grew with T cell-depleted PBMCs and CEF. As regards this clone: The antigen is undetermined.

Sequencing used memory CD4+ T cells from PBMCs, cultured in vitro. V is TRBV30 and J is TRBJ1-4, with 9 bases lining up with TRBD1. The clonotype originates from an adult with COVID-19. In nucleotides, the CDR3 is TGTGCCTGGAATAACAGGGGGCGCGTTAATGAAAAACTGTTTTTT. Translated, it gives CAWNNRGRVNEKLFF.